Listed below are T cell receptor beta chains from one sample, sequenced in a study of blood T cells in healthy people across ages. From the 5' RACE reads, TCRdb called clonotypes with MiXCR, one entry per CDR3 protein. The table has around 970,000 distinct CDR3 sequences, just over 50% seen once. The sequencing sample was made of blood. The receptors were sampled from a woman in her sixties in good health. The CDR3 runs from the conserved cysteine through the conserved F or W. A D gene is named only where the DNA matches it firmly. Only part of the rows carry a size: once, few, many, or a class if the clone is expanded.

cdr3_length: 13; clone_size: -; j_call: TRBJ2-1; v_call: TRBV29-1; d_call: -; cdr3_nt: TGCAGCGTTGTTAATCGGTACTACAATGAGCAGTTCTTC; cdr3_aa: CSVVNRYYNEQFF
cdr3_length: 14; clone_size: few; j_call: TRBJ2-7; v_call: TRBV20-1; d_call: -; cdr3_nt: TGCAGTGCTAGGGCTATGGCGGGATCCTACGAGCAGTACTTC; cdr3_aa: CSARAMAGSYEQYF
cdr3_length: 15; clone_size: -; j_call: TRBJ1-5; v_call: TRBV10-3; d_call: -; cdr3_nt: TGTGCCATCAGTGAGTCGGGACTGGGCAGTCAGCCCCAGCATTTT; cdr3_aa: CAISESGLGSQPQHF
cdr3_length: 15; clone_size: -; j_call: TRBJ2-7; v_call: TRBV6-6; d_call: -; cdr3_nt: TGTGCCAGCAGTTACTCAGGGGGTGGAACGGACGAGCAGTACTTC; cdr3_aa: CASSYSGGGTDEQYF
cdr3_length: 13; clone_size: few; j_call: TRBJ1-2; v_call: TRBV28; d_call: -; cdr3_nt: TGTGCCAGCAGTGTAACCCTGAACTATGGCTACACCTTC; cdr3_aa: CASSVTLNYGYTF
cdr3_length: 15; clone_size: -; j_call: TRBJ1-2; v_call: TRBV4-1; d_call: -; cdr3_nt: TGCGCCAGCAGCCAAGACCCCCGACAATCCTATGGCTACACCTTC; cdr3_aa: CASSQDPRQSYGYTF
cdr3_length: 11; clone_size: few; j_call: TRBJ2-7; v_call: TRBV25-1; d_call: -; cdr3_nt: TGTGCCAGCAGTGGTAGGAACGAGCAGTACTTC; cdr3_aa: CASSGRNEQYF
cdr3_length: 16; clone_size: -; j_call: TRBJ1-2; v_call: TRBV5-1; d_call: -; cdr3_nt: TGCGCCAGCAGTGCCGGAGCCTCTCATGGGATCTATGGCTACACCTTC; cdr3_aa: CASSAGASHGIYGYTF
cdr3_length: 13; clone_size: -; j_call: TRBJ2-7; v_call: TRBV30; d_call: TRBD1; cdr3_nt: TGTGCCTGGGCCCAGGACAGGGGTTCCGAGCAGTACTTC; cdr3_aa: CAWAQDRGSEQYF
cdr3_length: 15; clone_size: few; j_call: TRBJ2-7; v_call: TRBV5-1; d_call: TRBD2; cdr3_nt: TGCGCCAGCAGCTTTTGGGCGGGAGGGCCCTACGAGCAGTACTTC; cdr3_aa: CASSFWAGGPYEQYF
cdr3_length: 15; clone_size: -; j_call: TRBJ2-2; v_call: TRBV4-3; d_call: TRBD2; cdr3_nt: TGCGCCAGCAGCCGGGGTAGCGGGACCACCGGGGAGCTGTTTTTT; cdr3_aa: CASSRGSGTTGELFF
cdr3_length: 15; clone_size: -; j_call: TRBJ2-2; v_call: TRBV4-1; d_call: -; cdr3_nt: TGCGCCAGCAGCCAAGGGACTATTGGCACCGGGGAGCTGTTTTTT; cdr3_aa: CASSQGTIGTGELFF
cdr3_length: 14; clone_size: few; j_call: TRBJ2-7; v_call: TRBV5-5; d_call: TRBD2; cdr3_nt: TGTGCCAGCAGCTTGTCGGGCGGGAGTTCCGAGCAGTACTTC; cdr3_aa: CASSLSGGSSEQYF
cdr3_length: 14; clone_size: -; j_call: TRBJ2-4; v_call: TRBV3-1; d_call: -; cdr3_nt: TGTGCCAGCACCCACCCCGGGACCAAAAACATTCAGTACTTC; cdr3_aa: CASTHPGTKNIQYF
cdr3_length: 16; clone_size: -; j_call: TRBJ2-1; v_call: TRBV4-1; d_call: -; cdr3_nt: TGCGCCGGCAGCCCAAGGGAAGCCGGGTCCTACAATGAGCAGTTCTTC; cdr3_aa: CAGSPREAGSYNEQFF
cdr3_length: 18; clone_size: -; j_call: TRBJ1-5; v_call: TRBV4-2; d_call: -; cdr3_nt: TGTGCCAGCAGCCAAGATTGGCGCCGGGACCTTTTTAATCAGCCCCAGCATTTT; cdr3_aa: CASSQDWRRDLFNQPQHF
cdr3_length: 15; clone_size: few; j_call: TRBJ2-5; v_call: TRBV10-3; d_call: TRBD2; cdr3_nt: TGTGCCATCGGCGGGACTAGGGGACCCCAAGAGACCCAGTACTTC; cdr3_aa: CAIGGTRGPQETQYF
cdr3_length: 13; clone_size: -; j_call: TRBJ2-7; v_call: TRBV4-1; d_call: -; cdr3_nt: TGCGCCAGCAGGCCTCAGGGTACCTACGAGCAGTACTTC; cdr3_aa: CASRPQGTYEQYF
cdr3_length: 13; clone_size: -; j_call: TRBJ1-6; v_call: TRBV2; d_call: -; cdr3_nt: TGTGCCAGCCCCGGGACGGATAATTCACCCCTCCACTTT; cdr3_aa: CASPGTDNSPLHF
cdr3_length: 13; clone_size: -; j_call: TRBJ2-1; v_call: TRBV20-1; d_call: TRBD1; cdr3_nt: TGCAGTGCCCCGGACAGGGATTACAATGAGCAGTTCTTC; cdr3_aa: CSAPDRDYNEQFF
cdr3_length: 12; clone_size: few; j_call: TRBJ2-7; v_call: TRBV29-1; d_call: -; cdr3_nt: TGCAGCGTCCGGACAGTCCCCTACGAGCAGTACTTC; cdr3_aa: CSVRTVPYEQYF
cdr3_length: 21; clone_size: -; j_call: TRBJ2-7; v_call: TRBV5-1; d_call: -; cdr3_nt: TGCGCCAGTAGGCCCGTAGTACACAACGTCGTCGATGGACGAAGCTCCTACGAGCAGTACTTC; cdr3_aa: CASRPVVHNVVDGRSSYEQYF
cdr3_length: 16; clone_size: -; j_call: TRBJ2-7; v_call: TRBV5-1; d_call: -; cdr3_nt: TGCGCCAGCAGCTTGGGTGGTAGCGGACCTTCCTACGAGCAGTACTTC; cdr3_aa: CASSLGGSGPSYEQYF
cdr3_length: 18; clone_size: -; j_call: TRBJ2-1; v_call: TRBV4-1; d_call: TRBD2; cdr3_nt: TGCGCCAGCAGCCAAGTTTCATGGCTAGCGGGAGGGCCAAATGAGCAGTTCTTC; cdr3_aa: CASSQVSWLAGGPNEQFF
cdr3_length: 15; clone_size: -; j_call: TRBJ2-3; v_call: TRBV28; d_call: -; cdr3_nt: TGTGCCAGCAGTTTAGGCCCGCCTAACACAGATACGCAGTATTTT; cdr3_aa: CASSLGPPNTDTQYF
cdr3_length: 14; clone_size: -; j_call: TRBJ2-5; v_call: TRBV7-2; d_call: -; cdr3_nt: TGTGCCAGCAGCTTAGCCTTTGACCAGGATACCCAGTACTTC; cdr3_aa: CASSLAFDQDTQYF
cdr3_length: 17; clone_size: few; j_call: TRBJ2-5; v_call: TRBV9; d_call: TRBD2; cdr3_nt: TGTGCCAGCAGCGCTCTCACCGGCGGGAGATCAGGAGAGACCCAGTACTTC; cdr3_aa: CASSALTGGRSGETQYF
cdr3_length: 13; clone_size: few; j_call: TRBJ2-7; v_call: TRBV4-1; d_call: -; cdr3_nt: TGCGCCAGCAGCCAAGATCTCGAGGCCGAGCAGTACTTC; cdr3_aa: CASSQDLEAEQYF
cdr3_length: 14; clone_size: -; j_call: TRBJ2-7; v_call: TRBV20-1; d_call: -; cdr3_nt: TGCAGTGCTATCAGAATAGCGGCCAACTACGAGCAGTACTTC; cdr3_aa: CSAIRIAANYEQYF
cdr3_length: 17; clone_size: few; j_call: TRBJ2-3; v_call: TRBV27; d_call: TRBD2; cdr3_nt: TGTGCCAGCAGCCTGCTAGGGGCGGGAGGGCCGACAGATACGCAGTATTTT; cdr3_aa: CASSLLGAGGPTDTQYF
cdr3_length: 14; clone_size: -; j_call: TRBJ2-3; v_call: TRBV30; d_call: -; cdr3_nt: TGTGCCTGGAAAAATCTAAGGACAACCGATACGCAGTATTTT; cdr3_aa: CAWKNLRTTDTQYF
cdr3_length: 15; clone_size: -; j_call: TRBJ2-1; v_call: TRBV27; d_call: TRBD2; cdr3_nt: TGTGCCAGCACTCCGGGACTAGCGGGTGTGGATGAGCAGTTCTTC; cdr3_aa: CASTPGLAGVDEQFF